Following are 29 T cell receptor beta chains from one sample sequenced in a study of shared clonotypes between healthy human individuals. Here immunoSEQ multiplex PCR was the method, and the copy in TCRdb shows in-frame clones only, minus some. The top ten clones hold 1.5% to 2% of a sample with around 1.9 million clones, 85% to 95% of them seen once. CD8 cells regarded as naive lacked CD45RO, were positively chosen for CCR7, and omitted terminally differentiated effector memory CD45RA+ cells. The specimen sequenced was naive CD8+ T cells from PBMCs. The source of these receptors is a man aged 18 to 29 in good health. Some clones in this sample may be carry-over from other donors' samples.

The chain uses TRBV11-2 and TRBJ2-2; 7 bases match TRBD1. CDR1 is SGHAT and CDR2 is FQNNGV in the germline V gene. With V trimmed by 5 bases and J by 3 bases, 12 bases remained unmatched. The CDR3 is made up of 17 amino acids. The CDR3 is CASSPIYRQGYTGELFF. The CDR3, as DNA: TGTGCCAGCAGCCCTATTTATCGACAGGGCTACACCGGGGAGCTGTTTTTT.

The CDR3 DNA reads as TGTGCCAGCAACCCGGCTAGCGGGTACAATGAGCAGTTCTTC. It is translated as CASNPASGYNEQFF. This sequence joins TRBV7-9 and TRBJ2-1; 8 bases align to TRBD2. The CDR3 consists of 14 residues. Per germline, CDR1 SEHNR and CDR2 FQNEAQ (reference sequence). V lost 7 bases and J lost 4; bases outside the gene matches: 6.

The chain recombines TRBV29-1 with TRBJ2-5; 8 nucleotides line up with TRBD1. Germline V lookup: CDR1 SQVTM, CDR2 ANQGSEA. With 6 bases clipped from V and 2 bases from J, the junction kept 5 bases outside the gene matches. The CDR3 consists of 13 residues. CDR3 in amino acids: CSVVDRGQETQYF. CDR3 sequence (DNA): TGCAGCGTCGTAGACAGGGGACAAGAGACCCAGTACTTC.

This sequence joins TRBV28 and TRBJ2-5; possible D gene TRBD2, 5 bases. The ends were cut back, 3 bases at V and 11 bases at J, with 7 bases in the middle. The CDR3 is made up of 10 amino acids. Germline V gene data show CDR1 as MDHEN and CDR2 as SYDVKM. CDR3 loop: CASSLGEQYF. In nucleotides, the CDR3 is TGTGCCAGCAGTTTGGGAGAGCAGTACTTC. Looking up the rest from reference TRBV28 and TRBJ2-5 gives the full variable domain: DVKVTQSSRYLVKRTGEKVFLECVQDMDHENMFWYRQDPGLGLRLIYFSYDVKMKEKGDIPEGYSVSREKKERFSLILESASTNQTSMYLCASSLGEQYFGPGTRLLVL.

The gene calls are TRBV19 and TRBJ1-2, with 9 bases fitting TRBD1. Germline assignment: CDR1 LNHDA and CDR2 SQIVND (reference sequence). CDR3 length: 16 amino acids. The V and J ends lost 5 bases and 3 bases, in that order; junction bases with no gene match: 10. CDR3 bases: TGTGCCAGTAGTCCCCACCCGGGGACAGGGTACTATGGCTACACCTTC. This sequence encodes CASSPHPGTGYYGYTF.

V gene TRBV6-6 combines with J gene TRBJ2-3, with D possibly TRBD1 on 6 matching bases. CDR3 length: 16 amino acids. Germline V lookup: CDR1 MNHNY, CDR2 SVGAGI (reference sequence). V lost 0 bases to trimming and J lost 3 bases, with 13 bases between them. The CDR3 DNA is TGTGCCAGCAGTTACTCGAGGGGGTGGAGTACAGATACGCAGTATTTT. It codes for CASSYSRGWSTDTQYF.

The chain joins TRBV15 to TRBJ1-5; 9 bases agree with TRBD1. The CDR3 contains 15 residues. With V trimmed by 0 bases and J by 7 bases, 4 bases remained unmatched. CDR1 and CDR2 from the germline V gene are LNHNV and YYDKDF (reference sequence). The CDR3 DNA reads as TGTGCCACCAGCAGAGAAAACAGGGGGCGACAGCCCCAGCATTTT. The encoded protein is CATSRENRGRQPQHF. Full variable domain (remainder filled in from reference TRBV15 and TRBJ1-5): DAMVIQNPRYQVTQFGKPVTLSCSQTLNHNVMYWYQQKSSQAPKLLFHYYDKDFNNEADTPDNFQSRRPNTSFCFLDIRSPGLGDTAMYLCATSRENRGRQPQHFGDGTRLSIL.

This clone occurred once. This sequence joins TRBV5-4 and TRBJ1-1, with a weak D call TRBD1 (5 bases). The CDR3 has 14 amino acids. Trimming removed 4 bases at V and 4 bases at J, with 14 bases between. Germline values: CDR1 SGHNT, CDR2 YYREEE (reference sequence). CDR3 DNA: TGTGCCAGCAGCCCGGGGAGGGGAGGCACTGAAGCTTTCTTT. Its protein is CASSPGRGGTEAFF.

The count of this clone is one. This chain uses TRBV28 with TRBJ2-7, with a weak D call TRBD1 (6 bases). The CDR3 totals 15 residues. The ends were cut back, 7 bases at V and 1 base at J, with 17 bases in the middle. Looked up from germline, CDR1 is MDHEN and CDR2 is SYDVKM. The CDR3 DNA sequence: TGTGCCAGCATCCCGTCGGGACATCAGTCCTACGAGCAGTACTTC. It is translated as CASIPSGHQSYEQYF.

V usage is TRBV5-4 and J usage is TRBJ2-2; 11 bases fit TRBD2. The CDR3 contains 16 residues. V shed 0 bases and J 5 bases; nucleotides not matched to a gene: 3. Germline lookup yields CDR1 SGHNT and CDR2 YYREEE (reference sequence). CDR3 sequence (DNA): TGTGCCAGCAGCTTGGGACTAGCGGGGACTACCGGGGAGCTGTTTTTT. It encodes CASSLGLAGTTGELFF.

The rearrangement uses TRBV7-8 and TRBJ2-7; the match to TRBD2 covers 9 bases. The CDR3 is made up of 14 amino acids. Trimming cost V 1 base and J 6 bases; bases outside gene matches: 4. CDR1 and CDR2 from the germline V gene are SGHVS and FQNEAQ. CDR3 protein: CASSLVPAGGEQYF. Written as DNA, the CDR3 is TGTGCCAGCAGCTTAGTTCCAGCGGGAGGCGAGCAGTACTTC. The full variable domain, with the rest looked up from reference TRBV7-8 and TRBJ2-7, is GAGVSQSPRYKVAKRGQDVALRCDPISGHVSLFWYQQALGQGPEFLTYFQNEAQLDKSGLPSDRFFAERPEGSVSTLKIQRTQQEDSAVYLCASSLVPAGGEQYFGPGTRLTVT.

This chain links TRBV29-1 with TRBJ1-1; D gene unclear. The germline V gene encodes CDR1 SQVTM and CDR2 ANQGSEA. Trimming shortened V by 6 bases and J by 5 bases, and 16 bases separated the two germline ends. The CDR3 spans 13 residues. CDR3 loop: CSVRLGGGTEAFF. The CDR3 bases are TGCAGCGTCCGACTCGGTGGAGGGACTGAAGCTTTCTTT.

The chain uses TRBV28 and TRBJ2-7; 13 nucleotides agree with TRBD2. CDR3 length: 16 residues. The germline V gene encodes CDR1 MDHEN and CDR2 SYDVKM. J was trimmed by 6 bases and V by 3 bases; bases with no gene match: 8. The CDR3 DNA follows: TGTGCCAGCAGTTTCTCCACTAGCGGGAGGGCGGTCGAGCAGTACTTC. It translates to CASSFSTSGRAVEQYF.

V and J are TRBV6-5 and TRBJ2-3; D perhaps matches TRBD2 (5 bases). CDR1 and CDR2 (germline): MNHEY, SVGAGI. Deletions cut 2 bases from V and 0 bases from J, with 12 bases between. This CDR3 is 16 amino acids long. CDR3 sequence reads: CASSYGEGWSTDTQYF. The CDR3 coding sequence is TGTGCCAGCAGTTACGGTGAGGGCTGGAGCACAGATACGCAGTATTTT.

This clone was seen only once. The chain joins TRBV6-1 to TRBJ2-2; weak D call: TRBD1 (5 bases). Looked up from germline, CDR1 is MNHNS and CDR2 is SASEGT. The V end was cut by 4 bases, the J end by 3 bases, with 12 bases between. The CDR3 runs 15 residues. The CDR3 bases are TGTGCCAGCAGTGGAACCCGACAGTACACCGGGGAGCTGTTTTTT. Its protein is CASSGTRQYTGELFF.

The rearrangement uses TRBV18 and TRBJ2-2, with D possibly matching TRBD1 (6 bases). This CDR3 has 16 residues. Germline CDR1 and CDR2: KGHSH and LQKENI. Trimming shortened V by 3 bases and J by 6 bases, and 17 bases separated the two germline ends. The CDR3 spells CASSPVPGRGAGELFF. CDR3 nucleotide sequence: TGTGCCAGCTCACCTGTACCGGGCAGGGGTGCCGGGGAGCTGTTTTTT.

This chain links TRBV28 with TRBJ2-7; D not certain. Germline V CDR1 and CDR2: MDHEN, SYDVKM. The CDR3 consists of 13 residues. Trimming took 1 base from V and 2 from J, leaving 6 bases between them. This CDR3 is CASSLLLAYEQYF. The CDR3 DNA follows: TGTGCCAGCAGTTTATTACTCGCCTACGAGCAGTACTTC.

The chain employs TRBV7-2 and TRBJ1-3; D is undetermined. The V gene lost 0 bases and the J gene lost 1 base, with 13 bases spanning the gap. Germline V gene sequence: CDR1 SGHTA, CDR2 FQGNSA. The CDR3 has 17 amino acids. In DNA, the CDR3 is TGTGCCAGCAGCTTAGCTGCCGTCCGGGGTTCTGGAAACACCATATATTTT. Amino acid sequence: CASSLAAVRGSGNTIYF. The full variable domain, completed using reference TRBV7-2 and TRBJ1-3, is GAGVSQSPSNKVTEKGKDVELRCDPISGHTALYWYRQSLGQGLEFLIYFQGNSAPDKSGLPSDRFSAERTGGSVSTLTIQRTQQEDSAVYLCASSLAAVRGSGNTIYFGEGSWLTVV.

V is TRBV28 and J is TRBJ2-7; 11 bases are shared with TRBD1. CDR1 is MDHEN, CDR2 SYDVKM, per germline. V was clipped by 5 bases and J by 3 bases; unmatched bases: 3. This CDR3 has 14 residues. The CDR3 here is CASSGDRGFYEQYF. The CDR3, as DNA: TGTGCCAGCAGTGGGGACAGGGGGTTCTACGAGCAGTACTTC.

The rearrangement joins TRBV29-1 to TRBJ2-7; no reliable D call. The V end lost 7 bases, the J end lost 0 bases, and 13 bases lay between the germline ends. The germline V gene encodes CDR1 SQVTM and CDR2 ANQGSEA. CDR3 length: 13 amino acids. The CDR3 coding sequence is TGCAGCGCTATGGACGGAAACTCCTACGAGCAGTACTTC. Amino acid sequence: CSAMDGNSYEQYF.

The gene calls are TRBV7-2 and TRBJ2-1; 9 bases agree with TRBD2. The CDR3 has 15 residues. The junction had 6 bases not matched to a gene; V was cut back by 3 bases and J by 6 bases. Germline loops: CDR1 SGHTA, CDR2 FQGNSA. CDR3 loop: CASSFGSGRGNEQFF. CDR3 coding DNA: TGTGCCAGCAGCTTCGGTAGCGGGAGAGGCAATGAGCAGTTCTTC. Full variable domain (remainder filled in from reference TRBV7-2 and TRBJ2-1): GAGVSQSPSNKVTEKGKDVELRCDPISGHTALYWYRQSLGQGLEFLIYFQGNSAPDKSGLPSDRFSAERTGGSVSTLTIQRTQQEDSAVYLCASSFGSGRGNEQFFGPGTRLTVL.

The rearrangement joins TRBV4-1 to TRBJ2-2, with a weak D call TRBD1 (5 bases). Germline V gene sequence: CDR1 MGHRA, CDR2 YSYEKL. Trimming removed 4 bases at V and 6 bases at J, with 15 bases between. The CDR3 loop spans 15 amino acids. The CDR3 loop is CASSPPFPGSGELFF. CDR3 in DNA: TGCGCCAGCAGCCCGCCATTTCCAGGGTCCGGGGAGCTGTTTTTT.

The genes are TRBV28 and TRBJ1-5, with D perhaps TRBD1 (6 bases). This CDR3 is built from 15 residues. With 4 bases removed from V and 4 bases from J, the gap between germline ends came to 14 bases. CDR1 MDHEN and CDR2 SYDVKM come from the germline V gene. The CDR3 DNA sequence: TGTGCCAGCAGTTGGGAGGGGGAGGGGAATCAGCCCCAGCATTTT. This codes for CASSWEGEGNQPQHF. Together with reference TRBV28 and TRBJ1-5, the CDR3 gives the full variable domain: DVKVTQSSRYLVKRTGEKVFLECVQDMDHENMFWYRQDPGLGLRLIYFSYDVKMKEKGDIPEGYSVSREKKERFSLILESASTNQTSMYLCASSWEGEGNQPQHFGDGTRLSIL.

Note on this clone: This could be a read error, since a much larger clone is one nucleotide away. This sample also contains other DNA sequences that code for the same CDR3. This chain uses TRBV19 with TRBJ1-5, with D unclear. The CDR3 sequence is 14 residues long. Between the trimmed V and J ends, which lost 6 bases and 0 bases, there was a span of 9 bases. CDR1 is LNHDA, CDR2 SQIVND, per germline (reference sequence). The CDR3 here is CASRIRDSNQPQHF. Here the CDR3 DNA reads TGTGCCAGTAGGATCCGGGATAGCAATCAGCCCCAGCATTTT.

The V call is TRBV28, the J call TRBJ2-3, with 10 bases aligning to TRBD2. Germline trimming cut 6 bases from V and 1 base from J; bases unmatched to any gene: 13. Germline loops: CDR1 MDHEN, CDR2 SYDVKM. The CDR3 runs 18 residues. The CDR3 is CASSQLAGLILGTDTQYF. CDR3 nucleotide sequence: TGTGCCAGCAGCCAACTAGCGGGACTGATCCTGGGCACAGATACGCAGTATTTT. Drawing the rest from reference TRBV28 and TRBJ2-3, the complete variable domain is DVKVTQSSRYLVKRTGEKVFLECVQDMDHENMFWYRQDPGLGLRLIYFSYDVKMKEKGDIPEGYSVSREKKERFSLILESASTNQTSMYLCASSQLAGLILGTDTQYFGPGTRLTVL.

This chain connects TRBV12-5 to TRBJ2-3; 10 bases match TRBD2. The CDR3 runs 15 residues. Germline values: CDR1 LGHNT, CDR2 FRNRAP. The J segment lost 2 bases and the V segment lost 5 bases, leaving 4 bases of the junction unmatched. In nucleotides, the CDR3 is TGTGCTAGTGGTACCGGGACTAGCGTCACAGATACGCAGTATTTT. Translated, it gives CASGTGTSVTDTQYF.

The rearrangement uses TRBV9 and TRBJ1-4; D not resolved. Germline V gene lookup returns CDR1 SGDLS and CDR2 YYNGEE. This CDR3 region has 12 residues. Trimming left V 3 bases short and J 11 bases short, with 11 bases between. The CDR3 coding sequence is TGTGCCAGCAGCGGAGATGGAGGGAAACTGTTTTTT. Amino acids: CASSGDGGKLFF.

This chain joins TRBV7-9 and TRBJ2-3, with D unresolved. This CDR3 spans 17 amino acids. Trimming pared 7 bases from V and 0 bases from J, leaving 20 bases between. The germline CDR1 and CDR2 sequences are SEHNR and FQNEAQ (reference sequence). CDR3 region: CASTESETQASTDTQYF. Here the CDR3 DNA reads TGTGCCAGCACCGAAAGCGAAACGCAAGCTAGCACAGATACGCAGTATTTT.

As to this clone: The sample holds other DNA sequences that translate to the same CDR3. The chain carries TRBV28 and TRBJ2-6, with D perhaps matching TRBD1 (5 bases). The length of the CDR3 is 15 residues. Germline lookup yields CDR1 MDHEN and CDR2 SYDVKM. The ends were cut back, 2 bases at V and 0 bases at J, with 5 bases in the middle. The CDR3 sequence: CASSLDSSGANVLTF. Written as DNA, the CDR3 is TGTGCCAGCAGTTTAGACAGCTCTGGGGCCAACGTCCTGACTTTC. The whole variable domain, filled in from reference TRBV28 and TRBJ2-6, reads DVKVTQSSRYLVKRTGEKVFLECVQDMDHENMFWYRQDPGLGLRLIYFSYDVKMKEKGDIPEGYSVSREKKERFSLILESASTNQTSMYLCASSLDSSGANVLTFGAGSRLTVL.